This TCR beta chain derives from a study of T cell changes during pregnancy in multiple sclerosis. Germline V lookup: CDR1 SGHAT, CDR2 FQNNGV. This CDR3 spans 15 amino acids. V lost 2 bases and J 0 bases, leaving 10 bases between the germline ends. Generated by immunoSEQ multiplex PCR, the TCRdb table keeps only in-frame clones and is missing some. Among 65,000 to 85,000 clones listed, more than 75% were seen once. The sequencing here drew on peripheral blood, taken in the third trimester of pregnancy. The chain recombines TRBV11-2 with TRBJ1-1; weak D call: TRBD1 (6 bases). This TCR came from a female donor with multiple sclerosis, enrolled in a pregnancy study. CDR3 protein: CASSLTGQMNTEAFF. In DNA, the CDR3 is TGTGCCAGCAGCTTAACGGGACAAATGAACACTGAAGCTTTCTTT.